This is a list of T cell receptor beta chains from one sample in a study of blood T cell repertoires in COVID-19. TCRdb keeps only in-frame clones here, not all; method: immunoSEQ multiplex PCR. Counted here are tens of thousands of clones, about 76% occurring once; the ten biggest clones make up 45% to 65%. Sequenced: peripheral blood. The receptor set was obtained from a woman over 75 with acute or convalescent COVID-19. The CDR3 runs from the conserved cysteine through the conserved F or W. The D gene is left open where the match is weak. The size of a clone is reported for some rows only, either as once, few or many, or as a class for expanded clones.

j_call	v_call	d_call	clone_size	cdr3_aa	cdr3_nt
TRBJ2-7	TRBV28	.	once	CASSQRTNWVEEQYF	TGTGCCAGCAGTCAAAGGACTAACTGGGTAGAGGAGCAGTACTTC
TRBJ2-2	TRBV18	TRBD1	.	CASSPGLGQGDTGELFF	TGTGCCAGCTCACCTGGGCTAGGACAGGGCGATACCGGGGAGCTGTTTTTT
TRBJ2-7	TRBV2	TRBD1	few	CASTRQGAGEQYF	TGTGCCAGCACGCGGCAGGGGGCTGGTGAGCAGTACTTC
TRBJ1-1	TRBV2	.	.	CASSPQGGTEAFF	TGTGCCAGCAGCCCACAGGGAGGGACTGAAGCTTTCTTT
TRBJ2-3	TRBV6-5	TRBD2	.	CASSYWGGRTDTQYF	TGTGCCAGCAGTTACTGGGGGGGTAGGACAGATACGCAGTATTTT
TRBJ2-3	TRBV11-2	.	few	CASSRNSPDTQYF	TGTGCCAGCAGCCGGAACAGCCCGGATACGCAGTATTTT
TRBJ2-1	TRBV7-3	TRBD1	.	CASSRDRGVREQFF	TGTGCCAGCTCAAGGGACAGGGGCGTTAGGGAGCAGTTCTTC
TRBJ1-6	TRBV28	.	.	CASSLTGLSPLHF	TGTGCCAGCAGTTTAACAGGGCTTTCACCCCTCCACTTT
TRBJ2-7	TRBV28	TRBD1	.	CASIGQVNAEQYF	TGTGCCAGCATTGGACAGGTTAATGCCGAGCAGTACTTC
TRBJ2-1	TRBV14	TRBD2	.	CATARGDSYNEQFF	TGTGCCACGGCCCGGGGGGACTCCTACAATGAGCAGTTCTTC
TRBJ1-1	TRBV20-1	.	.	CSASPWQMNTEAFF	TGCAGTGCTAGTCCGTGGCAGATGAACACTGAAGCTTTCTTT
TRBJ2-7	TRBV7-9	.	.	CASTKGGAAYEQYF	TGTGCCAGCACCAAGGGGGGGGCCGCCTACGAGCAGTACTTC
TRBJ2-1	TRBV10-2	TRBD2	.	CASTLNSGLAGDNEQFF	TGCGCCAGCACCCTAAATTCGGGACTAGCGGGAGACAATGAGCAGTTCTTC
TRBJ1-5	TRBV7-8	.	.	CASSLESFDRQPQHF	TGTGCCAGCAGCTTAGAGAGCTTTGACAGGCAGCCCCAGCATTTT
TRBJ2-1	TRBV18	TRBD2	.	CASSPGLANNEQFF	TGTGCCAGCTCACCGGGACTAGCGAACAATGAGCAGTTCTTC
TRBJ2-3	TRBV12-2	.	few	CASPDTSSASTDTQYF	TGTGCAAGTCCTGATACTAGCAGCGCTAGCACAGATACGCAGTATTTT
TRBJ1-1	TRBV4-1	TRBD1	.	CASSLQGPGGTSSINTEAFF	TGCGCCAGCAGCCTCCAGGGCCCAGGGGGCACCTCTAGTATAAACACTGAAGCTTTCTTT
TRBJ2-7	TRBV19	TRBD2	once	CASSIVALAGSYEQYF	TGTGCCAGTAGTATAGTGGCACTAGCGGGGTCCTACGAGCAGTACTTC
TRBJ2-1	TRBV5-1	.	.	CASCSSEQQNEQFF	TGCGCCAGCTGTTCTTCGGAACAGCAGAATGAGCAGTTCTTC
TRBJ1-2	TRBV21-1	.	.	CARATGPYGYTF	TGTGCCAGAGCCACGGGTCCTTATGGCTACACCTTC
TRBJ1-1	TRBV7-8	TRBD1	.	CASSLAPGQGTRAFF	TGTGCCAGCAGCTTAGCGCCGGGACAGGGTACGAGGGCTTTCTTT
TRBJ2-7	TRBV19	TRBD2	many	CASSPTGTSDEQYF	TGTGCCAGTAGTCCCACCGGGACTAGCGACGAGCAGTACTTC
TRBJ2-7	TRBV4-2	TRBD2	.	CASSLDRRLAGNEQYF	TGTGCCAGCAGCCTAGATAGGAGACTAGCGGGAAATGAGCAGTACTTC
TRBJ2-7	TRBV5-6	.	.	CASSPGASENYEQYF	TGTGCCAGCAGCCCTGGGGCTAGCGAGAACTACGAGCAGTACTTC
TRBJ1-3	TRBV11-2	.	.	CASSATRNTIYF	TGTGCCAGCAGCGCAACACGCAACACCATATATTTT
TRBJ2-2	TRBV9	.	many	CASSVGSSYTGELFF	TGTGCCAGCAGCGTAGGTAGCAGCTACACCGGGGAGCTGTTTTTT
TRBJ2-3	TRBV9	.	.	CASSPHTMSTDTQYF	TGTGCCAGCAGCCCGCACACCATGAGCACAGATACGCAGTATTTT
TRBJ2-3	TRBV4-2	TRBD2	.	CASSQEQAGAADTQYF	TGTGCCAGCAGCCAAGAACAAGCGGGAGCTGCAGATACGCAGTATTTT
TRBJ2-2	TRBV7-9	TRBD2	.	CASSPGSAGDTGELFF	TGTGCCAGCAGCCCCGGTTCTGCGGGAGACACCGGGGAGCTGTTTTTT
TRBJ2-2	TRBV29-1	TRBD2	.	CSVVGREFTGELFF	TGCAGCGTTGTCGGGAGGGAGTTCACCGGGGAGCTGTTTTTT
TRBJ2-5	TRBV4-3	TRBD1	.	CASSQDLTGDQETQYF	TGCGCCAGCAGCCAAGATTTAACAGGGGACCAAGAGACCCAGTACTTC
TRBJ2-7	TRBV10-3	TRBD2	once	CAISEGLAGPFDEQYF	TGTGCCATCAGTGAGGGACTAGCGGGACCCTTTGACGAGCAGTACTTC
TRBJ2-1	TRBV7-3	TRBD2	.	CASSRLAGGTYNEQFF	TGTGCCAGCAGCCGGCTAGCGGGAGGTACCTACAATGAGCAGTTCTTC
TRBJ2-2	TRBV5-4	.	.	CASSLDHTGELFF	TGTGCCAGCAGCTTGGATCATACCGGGGAGCTGTTTTTT
TRBJ2-7	TRBV28	TRBD2	.	CASSYSGSRYEQYF	TGTGCCAGCAGTTATAGCGGGAGTAGGTACGAGCAGTACTTC
TRBJ2-1	TRBV19	TRBD2	.	CASSIDLWTSGRDEQFF	TGTGCCAGTAGTATAGATCTATGGACTAGCGGACGGGATGAGCAGTTCTTC
TRBJ1-5	TRBV6-5	TRBD1	.	CASSQTGVDQPQHF	TGTGCCAGCAGCCAAACAGGGGTGGATCAGCCCCAGCATTTT
TRBJ2-3	TRBV28	TRBD1	many	CASSFGDRAADTQYF	TGTGCCAGCAGTTTCGGGGACAGGGCCGCAGATACGCAGTATTTT
TRBJ2-1	TRBV30	.	.	CAWSTGGNNEQFF	TGTGCCTGGAGCACCGGGGGAAACAATGAGCAGTTCTTC
TRBJ1-1	TRBV30	TRBD1	.	CAWIPRQGQAEAFF	TGTGCCTGGATCCCCCGACAGGGACAGGCTGAAGCTTTCTTT
TRBJ1-2	TRBV28	.	.	CASSDRSNGYTF	TGTGCCAGCAGTGACAGATCAAATGGCTACACCTTC
TRBJ2-7	TRBV9	TRBD2	.	CASSDPGTSGRAYEQYF	TGTGCCAGCAGCGACCCCGGGACTAGCGGCCGGGCCTACGAGCAGTACTTC